This T cell receptor beta chain was identified during a study of CD8 T cells in ankylosing spondylitis. TCRdb re-analysed the 5' RACE reads in MiXCR, keeping a single row per CDR3 protein. The sample holds some 140,000 distinct CDR3 sequences, more than 5.5% seen once. This CDR3 has 13 residues. Between the trimmed V and J ends, which lost 3 bases and 2 bases, there was a span of 8 bases. This clonotype showed up many times. The sequencing sample was made of blood, either unsorted or a sorted T cell fraction (not recorded which). The chain links TRBV12-3 or TRBV12-4 to TRBJ2-7; D is undetermined. This clonotype was obtained from a female donor with ankylosing spondylitis or in good health (not recorded which). The CDR3 loop is CASSFKLTYEQYF. The CDR3 DNA reads as TGTGCCAGCAGTTTTAAGTTGACCTACGAGCAGTACTTC.